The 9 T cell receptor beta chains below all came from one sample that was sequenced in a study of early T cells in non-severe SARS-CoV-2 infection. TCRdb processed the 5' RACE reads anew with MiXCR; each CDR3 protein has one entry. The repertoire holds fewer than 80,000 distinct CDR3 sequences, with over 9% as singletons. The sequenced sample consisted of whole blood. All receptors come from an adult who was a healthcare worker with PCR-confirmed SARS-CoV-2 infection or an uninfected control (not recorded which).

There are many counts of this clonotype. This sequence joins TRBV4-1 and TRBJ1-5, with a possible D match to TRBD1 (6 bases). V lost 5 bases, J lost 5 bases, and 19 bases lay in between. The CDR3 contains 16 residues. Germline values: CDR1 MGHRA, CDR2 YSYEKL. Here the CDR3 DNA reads TGCGCCAGCAGCTTACGGGGGGGCCAGGGTGATCAGCCCCAGCATTTT. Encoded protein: CASSLRGGQGDQPQHF.

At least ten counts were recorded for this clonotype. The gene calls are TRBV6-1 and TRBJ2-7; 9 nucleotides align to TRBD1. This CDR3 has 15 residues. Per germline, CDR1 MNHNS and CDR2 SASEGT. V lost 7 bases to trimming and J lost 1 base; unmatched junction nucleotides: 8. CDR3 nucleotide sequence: TGTGCCAGCAACCTGGGACAGGGTAGATCCTACGAGCAGTACTTC. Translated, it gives CASNLGQGRSYEQYF.

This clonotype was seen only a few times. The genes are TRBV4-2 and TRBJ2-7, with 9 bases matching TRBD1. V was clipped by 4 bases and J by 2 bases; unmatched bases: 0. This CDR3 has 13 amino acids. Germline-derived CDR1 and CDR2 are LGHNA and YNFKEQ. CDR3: CASSRTGAYEQYF. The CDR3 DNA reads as TGTGCCAGCAGCCGGACAGGGGCCTACGAGCAGTACTTC.

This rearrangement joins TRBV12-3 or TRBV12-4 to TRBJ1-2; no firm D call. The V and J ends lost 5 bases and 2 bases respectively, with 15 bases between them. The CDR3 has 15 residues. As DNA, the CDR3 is TGTGCCAGCAGTCAGTACCCTACAGAAAACTATGGCTACACCTTC. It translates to CASSQYPTENYGYTF.

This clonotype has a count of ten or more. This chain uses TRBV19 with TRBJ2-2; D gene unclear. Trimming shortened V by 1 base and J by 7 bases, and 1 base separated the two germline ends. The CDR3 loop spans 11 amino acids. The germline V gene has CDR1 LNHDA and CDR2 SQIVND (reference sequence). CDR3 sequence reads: CASSIVGELFF. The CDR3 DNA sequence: TGTGCCAGTAGTATAGTCGGGGAGCTGTTTTTT. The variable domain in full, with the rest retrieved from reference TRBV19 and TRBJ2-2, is DGGITQSPKYLFRKEGQNVTLSCEQNLNHDAMYWYRQDPGQGLRLIYYSQIVNDFQKGDIAEGYSVSREKKESFPLTVTSAQKNPTAFYLCASSIVGELFFGEGSRLTVL.

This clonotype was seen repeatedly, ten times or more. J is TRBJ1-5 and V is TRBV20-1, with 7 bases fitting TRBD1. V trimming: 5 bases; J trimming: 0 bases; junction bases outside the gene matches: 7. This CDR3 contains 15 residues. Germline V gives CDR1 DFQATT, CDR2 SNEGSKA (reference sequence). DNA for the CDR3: TGCAGTGCTCTCGGGACAGTTTATAGCAATCAGCCCCAGCATTTT. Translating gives CSALGTVYSNQPQHF.

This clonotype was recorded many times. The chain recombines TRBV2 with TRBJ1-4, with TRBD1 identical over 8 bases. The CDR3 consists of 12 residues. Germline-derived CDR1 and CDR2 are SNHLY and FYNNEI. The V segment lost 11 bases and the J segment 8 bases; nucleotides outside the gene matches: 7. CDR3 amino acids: CAGQGTGEKLFF. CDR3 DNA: TGTGCCGGACAGGGAACGGGAGAAAAACTGTTTTTT.

CDR3 sequence: CASSLAPTTGTYEQYF. CDR3 nucleotide sequence: TGTGCCAGCAGCTTGGCCCCAACGACAGGGACCTACGAGCAGTACTTC. The V gene is TRBV5-5, the J gene TRBJ2-7; 7 bases fit TRBD1. From germline, CDR1 is SGHKS and CDR2 YYEKEE (reference sequence). V lost 0 bases and J lost 2; bases outside the gene matches: 8. There are 16 residues in the CDR3. Looking up the rest from reference TRBV5-5 and TRBJ2-7 gives the full variable domain: DAGVTQSPTHLIKTRGQQVTLRCSPISGHKSVSWYQQVLGQGPQFIFQYYEKEERGRGNFPDRFSARQFPNYSSELNVNALLLGDSALYLCASSLAPTTGTYEQYFGPGTRLTVT.

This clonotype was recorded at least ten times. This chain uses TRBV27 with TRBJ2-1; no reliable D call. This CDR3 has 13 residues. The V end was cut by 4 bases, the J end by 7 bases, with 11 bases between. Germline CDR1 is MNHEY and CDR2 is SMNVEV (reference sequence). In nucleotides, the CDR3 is TGTGCCAGCAGTTCCCCTAGTCGTAATGAGCAGTTCTTC. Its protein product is CASSSPSRNEQFF.